This T cell receptor beta chain was retrieved from a study of control samples from healthy donors and cancer patients. From germline, CDR1 is MRHNA and CDR2 SNTAGT. Trimming removed 4 bases at V and 2 bases at J, with 7 bases between. The CDR3 runs to 13 residues. This table comes from immunoSEQ multiplex PCR, and its TCRdb copy is limited to in-frame clones, with some not included. The sample lists over 150,000 clones, 85% to 95% seen once, with more than 1.1% in the top ten. What was sequenced was blood. The V gene is TRBV6-4, the J gene TRBJ2-3; D uncertain. The receptor's source is a man aged 18 to 35 in good health. This CDR3 reads CASSGTATDTQYF. As DNA, the CDR3 is TGTGCCAGCAGTGGAACAGCCACAGATACGCAGTATTTT.